Listed below are T cell receptor beta chains from one sample, sequenced in a study of T cell changes during pregnancy in multiple sclerosis. Here immunoSEQ multiplex PCR was the method, and the copy in TCRdb shows in-frame clones only, minus some. The table records 30,000 to 35,000 clones, roughly 89% of them present only once. The sample was CD4+ T cells from peripheral blood mononuclear cells, taken in the third trimester of pregnancy. All receptors come from a female donor in good health, enrolled as a control in a pregnancy study. The CDR3 runs from the conserved cysteine through the conserved F or W. A D gene is named only where the DNA matches it firmly. Some rows have no size entry. The others give once, few or many, or a class for an expanded clone.

>TRBJ2-7|-|TRBV30|-
CAWSVNRMYEQYF
TGTGCCTGGAGTGTAAACAGGATGTACGAGCAGTACTTC
>TRBJ1-5|-|TRBV7-9|-
CASSREGQPNQPQHF
TGTGCCAGCAGTCGAGAAGGACAGCCCAATCAGCCCCAGCATTTT
>TRBJ2-2|-|TRBV19|TRBD1
CASSMTGDTGELFF
TGTGCCAGTAGTATGACAGGGGATACCGGGGAGCTGTTTTTT
>TRBJ2-3|-|TRBV5-1|TRBD2
CASSWGLAEDTQYF
TGCGCCAGCAGCTGGGGACTAGCGGAAGATACGCAGTATTTT
>TRBJ1-1|-|TRBV7-2|TRBD1
CASSKDRTTEAFF
TGTGCCAGCAGCAAGGACAGGACCACTGAAGCTTTCTTT
>TRBJ2-3|few|TRBV29-1|TRBD2
CSGRTGTSVLDTQYF
TGCAGCGGGAGGACCGGGACTAGCGTGCTGGATACGCAGTATTTT
>TRBJ1-1|-|TRBV7-2|-
CASSQQRKNTEAFF
TGTGCCAGCAGCCAACAGAGAAAGAACACTGAAGCTTTCTTT
>TRBJ1-4|-|TRBV9|TRBD1
CASSDRDREREKLFF
TGTGCCAGCAGCGACCGCGACAGGGAGCGTGAAAAACTGTTTTTT
>TRBJ1-1|-|TRBV30|-
CAYTPVQGRTEAFF
TGTGCCTACACACCAGTACAGGGAAGGACTGAAGCTTTCTTT
>TRBJ2-2|-|TRBV5-5|-
CASSYGGNTGELFF
TGTGCCAGCAGCTACGGGGGGAACACCGGGGAGCTGTTTTTT
>TRBJ2-1|-|TRBV29-1|-
CSVEDLGNEQFF
TGCAGCGTTGAAGATCTAGGAAATGAGCAGTTCTTC
>TRBJ2-1|-|TRBV5-4|TRBD2
CASSFPGLAGGGEQFF
TGTGCCAGCAGCTTCCCGGGACTAGCGGGAGGGGGAGAGCAGTTCTTC
>TRBJ1-4|-|TRBV19|-
CASRRWGVEDEKLFF
TGTGCCAGTAGGCGCTGGGGGGTAGAGGATGAAAAACTGTTTTTT
>TRBJ2-7|-|TRBV6-1|TRBD1
CASSEVGGQGREQYF
TGTGCCAGCAGTGAAGTTGGAGGACAGGGACGCGAGCAGTACTTC
>TRBJ2-7|-|TRBV9|-
CASSVAEGWYEQYF
TGTGCCAGCAGCGTAGCGGAGGGTTGGTACGAGCAGTACTTC
>TRBJ1-2|few|TRBV5-4|TRBD1
CASSWTGGNYGYTF
TGTGCCAGCAGCTGGACAGGGGGGAACTATGGCTACACCTTC
>TRBJ2-1|-|TRBV5-1|TRBD2
CASRLAGGYDEQFF
TGCGCCAGCAGATTAGCGGGGGGGTACGATGAGCAGTTCTTC
>TRBJ2-2|-|TRBV10-3|TRBD2
CAIKSPTTSAGELFF
TGTGCCATCAAATCCCCTACGACTAGCGCCGGGGAGCTGTTTTTT
>TRBJ1-1|-|TRBV9|TRBD1
CASSAHPTGAEAFF
TGTGCCAGCAGCGCCCACCCAACAGGGGCTGAAGCTTTCTTT
>TRBJ2-7|-|TRBV29-1|TRBD1
CSATTGGSVGTYEQYF
TGCAGCGCTACCACAGGGGGCTCGGTCGGGACCTACGAGCAGTACTTC
>TRBJ2-7|few|TRBV6-5|-
CASSFSLGEQYF
TGTGCCAGCAGTTTCAGTCTTGGCGAGCAGTACTTC
>TRBJ2-5|-|TRBV5-4|TRBD2
CASSWGLAGGETQYF
TGTGCCAGCAGCTGGGGACTAGCGGGGGGAGAGACCCAGTACTTC
>TRBJ1-3|-|TRBV7-2|TRBD1
CASSLVGGTGGFGNTIYF
TGTGCCAGCAGCTTAGTAGGGGGGACAGGGGGCTTCGGAAACACCATATATTTT
>TRBJ2-1|-|TRBV7-8|TRBD2
CASSFPGTSGHNEQFF
TGTGCCAGCAGCTTCCCCGGGACTAGCGGACACAATGAGCAGTTCTTC
>TRBJ1-2|-|TRBV7-2|-
CASSLGAKEANYGYTF
TGTGCCAGCAGCTTAGGGGCAAAGGAAGCTAACTATGGCTACACCTTC
>TRBJ2-4|-|TRBV5-4|TRBD2
CASSPGGAGNIQYF
TGTGCCAGCAGCCCCGGGGGGGCAGGTAACATTCAGTACTTC
>TRBJ1-1|-|TRBV6-1|TRBD1
CASSERTGLTNTEAFF
TGTGCCAGCAGTGAGCGGACAGGTCTAACGAACACTGAAGCTTTCTTT
>TRBJ2-1|-|TRBV11-1|TRBD1
CASSQKGTGVDEQFF
TGTGCCAGCAGCCAAAAGGGGACAGGGGTCGATGAGCAGTTCTTC
>TRBJ1-1|-|TRBV7-2|TRBD1
CASSSNGQGRTEAFF
TGTGCCAGCAGCTCGAACGGACAGGGTCGAACTGAAGCTTTCTTT
>TRBJ1-3|-|TRBV19|TRBD1
CASTITGVRSSGNTIYF
TGTGCCAGTACCATTACAGGGGTGCGTTCCTCTGGAAACACCATATATTTT
>TRBJ1-3|-|TRBV25-1|-
CASSDVAGFSGNTIYF
TGTGCCAGCAGTGACGTCGCAGGGTTCTCTGGAAACACCATATATTTT
>TRBJ1-1|-|TRBV19|-
CASWSGREAFF
TGTGCCAGTTGGTCCGGGAGGGAAGCTTTCTTT
>TRBJ2-5|-|TRBV14|-
CASSQVGPRGETQYF
TGTGCCAGCAGCCAAGTAGGCCCCAGGGGAGAGACCCAGTACTTC
>TRBJ2-6|few|TRBV30|TRBD1
CAWIFNGQGSPGANVLTF
TGTGCCTGGATTTTCAACGGACAGGGAAGTCCTGGGGCCAACGTCCTGACTTTC
>TRBJ1-1|-|TRBV5-1|TRBD1
CASSTGQGNTEAFF
TGCGCCAGCAGCACAGGACAGGGAAACACTGAAGCTTTCTTT
>TRBJ2-7|few|TRBV30|TRBD2
CAWSRTSGSLGQYF
TGTGCCTGGAGTCGGACTAGCGGGAGTTTGGGGCAGTACTTC
>TRBJ2-7|-|TRBV10-3|TRBD1
CAISVKQTGGSEQYF
TGTGCCATCAGTGTAAAACAGACAGGGGGCAGCGAGCAGTACTTC
>TRBJ2-2|-|TRBV27|-
CASTPGSGELFF
TGTGCCAGCACTCCGGGATCCGGGGAGCTGTTTTTT
>TRBJ2-7|-|TRBV2|-
CASSQSGLNYEQYF
TGTGCCAGCAGTCAATCGGGACTTAACTACGAGCAGTACTTC
>TRBJ2-7|-|TRBV11-2|-
CASSSRKYEQYF
TGTGCCAGCAGCTCCAGAAAATACGAGCAGTACTTC
>TRBJ1-2|once|TRBV29-1|-
CSVVIPGAEGYTF
TGCAGCGTTGTGATACCCGGCGCGGAGGGCTACACCTTC
>TRBJ1-1|-|TRBV14|TRBD1
CASSRGQGVLNTEAFF
TGTGCCAGCAGCAGGGGACAGGGGGTTTTGAACACTGAAGCTTTCTTT
>TRBJ2-3|-|TRBV11-2|TRBD1
CASTRTGGRTDTQYF
TGTGCCAGCACCAGGACAGGGGGAAGGACAGATACGCAGTATTTT
>TRBJ2-7|-|TRBV10-3|-
CAIQGVLIDEQYF
TGTGCCATCCAAGGAGTCTTGATTGACGAGCAGTACTTC
>TRBJ2-1|-|TRBV12-5|TRBD2
CASGTGLAGPNEQFF
TGTGCTAGTGGCACGGGACTAGCGGGACCAAATGAGCAGTTCTTC
>TRBJ1-2|-|TRBV11-2|-
CASSYTGTGYTF
TGTGCCAGCAGCTACACCGGGACAGGCTACACCTTC
>TRBJ2-1|-|TRBV5-4|TRBD1
CATQDRAYNEQFF
TGTGCCACCCAGGACAGGGCGTACAATGAACAGTTCTTC
>TRBJ2-1|-|TRBV11-3|TRBD2
CASSPLGGGVGNEQFF
TGTGCCAGCAGCCCTTTGGGCGGGGGGGTAGGCAATGAGCAGTTCTTC
>TRBJ1-2|-|TRBV30|-
CAWRGEGAFYGYTF
TGTGCCTGGAGGGGGGAGGGCGCCTTCTATGGCTACACCTTC
>TRBJ1-4|-|TRBV7-6|TRBD1
CASSLGGAGGAANEKLFF
TGTGCCAGCAGCTTAGGTGGGGCAGGGGGCGCCGCTAATGAAAAACTGTTTTTT
>TRBJ2-5|-|TRBV27|TRBD2
CASRTSGREATQYF
TGTGCCAGCAGGACTAGCGGGAGAGAAGCGACCCAGTACTTC
>TRBJ2-7|-|TRBV4-2|-
CASSQDPTRPYEQYF
TGTGCCAGCAGCCAAGATCCAACGAGGCCCTACGAGCAGTACTTC
>TRBJ2-3|-|TRBV30|-
CAWSVQGRADTQYF
TGTGCCTGGAGTGTCCAGGGGAGGGCAGATACGCAGTATTTT
>TRBJ2-2|-|TRBV2|-
CASRERTIYTGELFF
TGTGCCAGCAGAGAGCGGACTATCTACACCGGGGAGCTGTTTTTT
>TRBJ2-2|-|TRBV29-1|-
CSVNQGTGELFF
TGCAGCGTTAACCAGGGGACCGGGGAGCTGTTTTTT
>TRBJ2-1|-|TRBV5-1|-
CASSLGGNPGYNEQFF
TGCGCCAGCAGCTTGGGGGGTAACCCGGGATACAATGAGCAGTTCTTC
>TRBJ2-5|-|TRBV15|-
CATSRRAQETQYF
TGTGCCACCAGCAGGAGGGCCCAAGAGACCCAGTACTTC
>TRBJ2-5|-|TRBV7-9|-
CASSLGGLEETQYF
TGTGCCAGCAGCTTAGGGGGCCTAGAAGAGACCCAGTACTTC
>TRBJ2-6|-|TRBV6-6|TRBD1
CASRETGAGANVLTF
TGTGCCAGCAGGGAGACAGGGGCTGGGGCCAACGTCCTGACTTTC
>TRBJ1-1|-|TRBV10-3|TRBD1
CATHRGLNTEAFF
TGTGCCACCCACAGGGGATTGAACACTGAAGCTTTCTTT